This T cell receptor beta chain stems from a study of T cells in tuberculosis (dated by TCRdb to the late 2010s). Regarding the complete study: To characterize T cells specific for the mycobacterial lipid antigen glucose monomycolate (GMM), the study used CD1B tetramers together with high-throughput TCR immunosequencing. In a South African clinical cohort, IGRA-negative adolescents, IGRA-positive adolescents with latent tuberculosis and adults with active tuberculosis were compared, with under 13 people in each group. Broader findings and caveats from the paper: The smaller NN-distances were partly driven by shorter CDR3-alpha lengths in active tuberculosis patients, and the difference for TCR-beta did not reach statistical significance. A classifier using the diverse GMM-specific repertoire reached roughly 89% accuracy (AUROC around 0.91), compared with 60% to 75% accuracy using GEM motif frequencies. Clinical samples were chosen by availability of cryopreserved specimens, and active tuberculosis cases were adults while controls were adolescents. Compared with IGRA-negative controls, TCR-alpha repertoires from active tuberculosis had smaller mean NN-distances to GMM-specific TCRs, which suggests clonal expansion of these TCRs.

At study entry, a tuberculin skin test and the QuantiFERON-TB GOLD In-Tube IGRA were used to screen adolescents for latent tuberculosis infection. Immunosequencing was performed on unsorted cryopreserved PBMC and covered 100,000 or so T cells per clinical donor on average. Eleven high schools in the Worcester region of the Western Cape, South Africa, served as enrollment sites for adolescents aged 12 to 18 years. Ten adolescents infected with M. tuberculosis and around ten uninfected adolescents were chosen and matched for age and sex. For the adolescents, PBMC were isolated by density centrifugation from freshly drawn heparinized blood and then cryopreserved. At the junction V is shortened by 1 base and J by 4 bases; bases outside the gene matches: 9. For CDR1 and CDR2, the germline V gene lists MGHDK and SYGVNS. There are 17 amino acids in the CDR3, from cysteine to phenylalanine inclusive. The retained sequence is limited to the CDR3, 51 bases, with the frame set at the first base.

This clone was counted a single time. No antigen is known for it. No base-level quality is on record; no much larger clone is a single base apart. TCR libraries were generated with the immunoSEQ multiplex PCR assay, using TCR-beta and/or TCR-alpha/delta assays for each sample. Amplified TCR libraries were sequenced on the Illumina high-throughput platform. The authors' analysis ran thus. Clustering and dimensionality reduction relied on pairwise TCRdist distances among GMM-specific receptors from T cells that were either sorted ex vivo or expanded in vitro. Each clinical repertoire was scored by mean NN-distance, the average TCRdist to the nearest 10% of tetramer-positive reference sequences. GEM TCR motif frequency was calculated as the fraction of unique TCRs that matched known GEM sequences by V/J usage and CDR3 length. Active tuberculosis was classified by linear discriminant analysis with leave-one-out cross-validation, implemented in scikit-learn. TCRdb mirrors the immuneACCESS table, restricted to in-frame sequences. Some clones are absent from its copies; in checked studies, under half trace to an unresolved V gene, and the reason for the others is unknown. The D gene and trimming were derived from the DNA, and the V and J assignments and clone size from that table. The sample includes about 36,000 clones, with about 94% observed a single time. Of the sample, 6.5% to 9% falls within the top ten clones.

The TCR was taken from a donor between 10 and 29 years old with latent tuberculosis or without tuberculosis infection. This chain is built from TRBV25-1 and TRBJ2-3; 9 bases in the middle match TRBD1. The specimen was PBMCs. The DNA is TGTGCCAGCAGTGAATGGGGAAACAGGGGGCAGTCAGATACGCAGTATTTT. This gives the protein CASSEWGNRGQSDTQYF. Beyond the CDR3, the reference TRBV25-1 and TRBJ2-3 genes provide the residues; the full variable domain reads: EADIYQTPRYLVIGTGKKITLECSQTMGHDKMYWYQQDPGMELHLIHYSYGVNSTEKGDLSSESTVSRIRTEHFPLTLESARPSHTSQYLCASSEWGNRGQSDTQYFGPGTRLTVL.